A selection of T cell receptor beta chains follows, all from one sample in a study of T cell responses to AZD1222 COVID-19 vaccine. This table comes from immunoSEQ multiplex PCR, and its TCRdb copy is limited to in-frame clones, with some not included. The sample includes roughly 150,000 clones, roughly nine tenths seen only once; the top ten take around 1.6%. Sequenced here: peripheral blood, sampled 28 days after the second AZD1222 dose. Every receptor here comes from an adult who received the AZD1222 COVID-19 vaccine. Each CDR3 is given with its conserved first and last residue. D genes are given only for firm matches. Expanded clones get a size class; other rows say once, few or many, or leave the size out.

>TRBV6-5|NA|NA|TRBJ1-2
CATTAGASYGYTF
TGTGCCACCACGGCTGGGGCTTCCTATGGCTACACCTTC
>TRBV5-1|NA|TRBD1|TRBJ1-1
CASSGGQGARAFF
TGCGCCAGCAGCGGCGGACAGGGGGCAAGGGCTTTCTTT
>TRBV21-1|NA|NA|TRBJ1-4
CASSKVGKGPAGNEKLFF
TGTGCCAGCAGCAAAGTGGGCAAGGGTCCGGCCGGGAATGAAAAACTGTTTTTT
>TRBV7-9|NA|NA|TRBJ1-3
CASSPAGTYSSGNTIYF
TGTGCCAGCAGCCCCGCCGGGACATACTCGTCTGGAAACACCATATATTTT
>TRBV5-1|NA|NA|TRBJ1-2
CASSWDGRDVDYGYTF
TGCGCCAGCAGCTGGGACGGGAGGGATGTTGACTATGGCTACACCTTC
>TRBV6-5|NA|NA|TRBJ1-5
CASRAKGFRNQPQHF
TGTGCCAGCAGGGCCAAGGGTTTTAGGAATCAGCCCCAGCATTTT
>TRBV6-1|NA|TRBD1|TRBJ1-2
CASSEGTGQFYGYTF
TGTGCCAGCAGTGAAGGAACGGGACAGTTCTATGGCTACACCTTC
>TRBV2|NA|NA|TRBJ2-5
CASSETVTIGTQYF
TGTGCCAGCAGTGAAACGGTAACGATAGGAACCCAGTACTTC
>TRBV5-5|NA|TRBD1|TRBJ1-2
CASSLTGQGKRYGYTF
TGTGCCAGCAGCTTAACGGGACAGGGAAAGAGGTATGGCTACACCTTC
>TRBV4-3|few|TRBD1|TRBJ1-4
CASSHRTDRAEKLFF
TGCGCCAGCAGCCATAGGACGGACAGGGCTGAAAAACTGTTTTTT
>TRBV18|NA|NA|TRBJ1-5
CASSPSGSNQPQHF
TGTGCCAGCTCACCATCCGGTAGCAATCAGCCCCAGCATTTT
>TRBV9|NA|NA|TRBJ1-4
CASSVTGAGNEKLFF
TGTGCCAGCAGCGTAACCGGGGCAGGTAATGAAAAACTGTTTTTT
>TRBV6-2/TRBV6-3|NA|TRBD2|TRBJ2-1
CASSYELAGSYNEQFF
TGTGCCAGCAGTTACGAACTAGCGGGGTCCTACAATGAGCAGTTCTTC
>TRBV28|NA|TRBD1|TRBJ1-3
CASRDRYSGGNTIYF
TGTGCCAGCCGGGACAGGTATTCCGGAGGAAACACCATATATTTT